This entry describes one TCR beta chain. Its cognate antigen is unknown. An end of the junction does not agree with germline; a read error may underlie this. The germline V gene has CDR1 SSHAT and CDR2 FNYEAQ (reference sequence). The CDR3 has 14 amino acids. Produced via immunoSEQ multiplex PCR; TCRdb's table is partial and in-frame only. The repertoire consists of tens of thousands of clones, with around 85% occurring once and the leading ten covering under 8.5%. The data are from a study of T cells in localized non-small cell lung cancer. The study's findings and limits: Highest T cell clonality was seen in uninvolved adjacent lung, surpassing that measured in tumor. Tumor samples were not multi-region, leaving intratumor heterogeneity unexcluded. Across samples, adjacent lung featured a median around 60 of the top 100 tumor clones. There was an association of higher blood T cell density with longer overall survival.

The chain joins TRBV7-7 to TRBJ2-2; D gene uncertain. Sample: peripheral blood, taken before any cancer treatment. This receptor was taken from a woman aged 35 to 70 with stage I lung adenocarcinoma. The CDR3 reads CASSFTLSSGELFF. The CDR3, as DNA: TGTGCTAGCAGCTTTACATTATCATCCGGGGAGCTGTTTTTT.